Following are 2 T cell receptor beta chains from one sample sequenced in a study of blood T cell repertoires in COVID-19 (TCRdb year 2020). Library preparation used the immunoSEQ multiplex PCR assay. Drawn from immuneACCESS, this table holds only the in-frame rearrangements with V and J called that TCRdb kept. Clones are partly lost; checked studies trace under half to an unresolved V gene and leave the rest unexplained. Counted in this sample were fewer than 500,000 clones; approximately 90% of them appeared once. The biggest ten clones account for approximately 1% of the sample. Sequencing was carried out using PBMCs or T cells enriched from blood (not recorded which). Receptors originate from a woman aged 25 to 39 with acute COVID-19.

V and J are TRBV7-8 and TRBJ1-2; D perhaps matches TRBD1 (5 bases). Looked up from germline, CDR1 is SGHVS and CDR2 is FQNEAQ. The CDR3 runs 18 residues. Trimming took off 8 bases at V and 0 bases at J, with 25 bases between the two ends. This chain's CDR3 is CASGHRVPRPPANYGYTF. The CDR3 DNA reads as TGTGCCAGCGGACACCGGGTCCCCAGACCCCCAGCTAACTATGGCTACACCTTC.

V and J are TRBV29-1 and TRBJ2-7; D is unresolved. The CDR3 length is 13 residues. With 0 bases removed from V and 3 bases from J, the gap between germline ends came to 9 bases. Germline CDR1 and CDR2: SQVTM and ANQGSEA. The CDR3 loop reads CSVEDLTHYEQYF. CDR3 coding DNA: TGCAGCGTTGAAGATCTAACCCACTACGAGCAGTACTTC.